This TCR beta chain originates from a study of blood T cell repertoires in COVID-19. The CDR3 contains 13 residues. Trimming cost V 4 bases and J 5 bases, with 12 bases left between them. Germline CDR1 and CDR2: SGDLS and YYNGEE. Libraries were prepared by immunoSEQ multiplex PCR; TCRdb keeps only in-frame clonotypes and omits some of them. The table has about 300,000 clones, under 90% seen once. All enrollees were about 18 to 89 years old and from some 24 US areas. Input material: PBMCs or T cells enriched from blood (not recorded which). The sequence derives from a woman aged 18-29 years who had recovered from COVID-19. The V and J genes are TRBV9 and TRBJ1-1, with D possibly being TRBD1 (6 bases). CDR3 protein: CASSSQGETEAFF. The DNA of the CDR3 is TGTGCCAGCAGCTCACAGGGAGAGACTGAAGCTTTCTTT.